The T cell receptor (beta chain) under discussion was sequenced for a study of molecular identifiers for immune sequencing clone quantification (dated by TCRdb to 2016 to 2019). With regard to the full study: For a replicate experiment, RNA from approximately 20,000 or 100,000 naive CD8 T cells was divided into five aliquots, and four of the five aliquots were sequenced. CD8 T cells were used in a methods study to benchmark molecular-identifier clustering-based TCR repertoire sequencing (MIDCIRS) and TCR RNA copy counting.

Naive CD8 T cell libraries were made from 20,000 to 1,000,000 sorted cells using 10%, 30% or 50% of purified RNA. Naive CD8 T cells, defined as CD8+CD4-CCR7+CD45RA+, were FACS-sorted into RLT Plus buffer on a BD FACSAria II. To test detection sensitivity, Jurkat RNA equal to approximately 10 TCR copies was added to samples of 20,000-1,000,000 naive CD8 T cells. Enrichment of CD8 T cells was performed with RosetteSep CD8+ T Cell Enrichment Cocktail and Ficoll-Paque, after which ACK red cell lysis was carried out. Findings and caveats that apply to the study as a whole: The sizes of highly expanded clones could end up underestimated when identical TCR molecules share a barcode. Modeling indicated approximately 3 TCR RNA copies recovered per cell, compared with 9.5 to 10 by digital PCR, which implies a capture efficiency of around 29%. Naive libraries contained spiked-in Jurkat TCR RNA (around eleven copies' worth), which is not part of the donor repertoire. When barcode sub-clustering was left out, chimeric consensus sequences inflated TCR diversity, with chimeras reaching as high as 47%. Even against a background of about 960,000 naive CD8 T cells, spiked-in Jurkat TCR RNA amounting to a single cell's worth was reported to be detectable. In CMV-specific effector cells, over 97% of molecules were held by clones above 20 RNA copies, whereas under 1% of molecules were held by such clones in naive cells.

The CDR3 contains 16 residues, cysteine and phenylalanine counted. Only the CDR3 DNA is retained, 48 bases long and in frame from the first base. With regard to this clonotype: Its target antigen remains unknown. No base qualities exist here, and no much larger clone lies one base off it.

Libraries came from PCR. This sample was sequenced with a NextSeq 500. Bulk TCR libraries were generated as previously described, with the TCR primers listed in Table S5 used. Purification of total RNA was performed with the Qiagen AllPrep DNA/RNA kit. Before analysis, reads from multiple sequencing runs of the same library were pooled. On the authors' methods: Reads were retained only if their TCR constant sequence matched exactly, and those retained reads were trimmed to 150 nt and grouped according to their 12-nt molecular barcodes. Reads inside each barcode group were sub-clustered using a 15% Levenshtein threshold, and a quality-weighted consensus sequence was constructed for each RNA molecule. Non-functional sequences were filtered out, along with any lower-count sequence sitting one edit away from another sequence. Based on a fit of two negative binomial distributions, barcode sub-clusters having less than 20% of the maximum read count were discarded. In TCRdb, the public reads were trimmed at Q25 with fastp and aligned with MiXCR, with productive beta chains retained. Rows with one shared CDR3 protein collapse into an entry with the most common genes and DNA. For this entry, the V and J calls and clone size follow TCRdb and not the study's own pipeline. In all, the sample holds more than 550,000 distinct CDR3 sequences, and about 25% of those were seen once. About 0.8% of the sample rests with the top ten.

This TCR derives from a human donor in good health. Some libraries in this study had Jurkat cell RNA spiked in. The sequence joins TRBV21-1 to TRBJ2-1; TRBD2 is the table's D call, not checked against the DNA. TRBV21-1 is a documented pseudogene. The sequencing sample was made of naive CD8+ T cells from blood, with Jurkat cell RNA spiked in. Reading the label with the study, this specimen's cell subset or site is: FACS-sorted CD8+CD4-CCR7+CD45RA+ naive T cells. The sequenced DNA: TGTGCCAGCAGCCCCCCGGCTAGCGAGAGCTACAATGAGCAGTTCTTC. Protein translation: CASSPPASESYNEQFF.